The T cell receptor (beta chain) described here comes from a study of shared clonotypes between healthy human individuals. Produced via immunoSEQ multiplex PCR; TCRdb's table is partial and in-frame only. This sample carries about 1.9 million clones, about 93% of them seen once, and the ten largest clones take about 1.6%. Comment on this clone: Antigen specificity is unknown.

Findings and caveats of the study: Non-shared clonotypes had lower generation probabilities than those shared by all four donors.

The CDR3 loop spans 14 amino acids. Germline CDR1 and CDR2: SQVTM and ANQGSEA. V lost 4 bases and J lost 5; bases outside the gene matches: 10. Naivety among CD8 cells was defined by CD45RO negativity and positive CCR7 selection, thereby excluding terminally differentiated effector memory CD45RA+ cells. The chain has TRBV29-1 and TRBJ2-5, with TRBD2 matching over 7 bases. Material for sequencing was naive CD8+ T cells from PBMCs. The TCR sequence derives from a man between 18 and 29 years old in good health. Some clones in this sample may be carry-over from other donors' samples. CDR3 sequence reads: CSVGLAERRETQYF. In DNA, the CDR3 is TGCAGCGTTGGGCTAGCGGAGCGACGTGAGACCCAGTACTTC.